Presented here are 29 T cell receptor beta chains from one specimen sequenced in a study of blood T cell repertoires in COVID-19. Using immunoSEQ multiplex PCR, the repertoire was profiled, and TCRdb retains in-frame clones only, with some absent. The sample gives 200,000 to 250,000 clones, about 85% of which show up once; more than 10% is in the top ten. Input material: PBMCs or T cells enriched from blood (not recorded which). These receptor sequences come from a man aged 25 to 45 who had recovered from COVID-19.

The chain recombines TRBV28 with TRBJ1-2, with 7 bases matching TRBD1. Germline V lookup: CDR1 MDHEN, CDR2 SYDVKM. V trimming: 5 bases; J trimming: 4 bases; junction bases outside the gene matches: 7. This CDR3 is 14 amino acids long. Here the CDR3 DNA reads TGTGCCAGCAGTGCTACCGGGACAGCCTATGGCTACACCTTC. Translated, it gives CASSATGTAYGYTF.

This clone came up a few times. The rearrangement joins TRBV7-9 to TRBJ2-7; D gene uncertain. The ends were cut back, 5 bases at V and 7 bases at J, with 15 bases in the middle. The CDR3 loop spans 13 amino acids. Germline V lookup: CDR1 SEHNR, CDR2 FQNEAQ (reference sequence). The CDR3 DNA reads TGTGCCAGCAGCAGAAACGAGGTTCGGGAGCAGTACTTC. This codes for CASSRNEVREQYF.

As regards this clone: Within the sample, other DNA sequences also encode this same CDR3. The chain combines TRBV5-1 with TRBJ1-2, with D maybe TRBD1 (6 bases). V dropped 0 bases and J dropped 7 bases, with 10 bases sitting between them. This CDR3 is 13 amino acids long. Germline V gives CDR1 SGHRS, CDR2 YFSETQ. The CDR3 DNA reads TGCGCCAGCAGCTTGGGAGGGGGTCCTGGCTACACCTTC. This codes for CASSLGGGPGYTF.

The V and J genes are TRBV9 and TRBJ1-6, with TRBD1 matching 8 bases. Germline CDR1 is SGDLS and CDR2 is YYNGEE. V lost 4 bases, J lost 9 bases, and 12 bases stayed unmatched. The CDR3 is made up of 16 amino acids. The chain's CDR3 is CASSSRPGQVSSPLHF. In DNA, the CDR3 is TGTGCCAGCAGCTCTCGACCGGGACAGGTTTCTTCACCCCTCCACTTT.

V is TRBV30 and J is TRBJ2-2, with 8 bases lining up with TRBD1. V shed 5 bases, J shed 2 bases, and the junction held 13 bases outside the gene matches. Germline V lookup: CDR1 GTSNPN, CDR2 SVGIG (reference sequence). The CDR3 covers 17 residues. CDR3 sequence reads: CAWAEPRGRGNTGELFF. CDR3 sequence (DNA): TGTGCCTGGGCCGAACCCAGGGGGCGCGGAAACACCGGGGAGCTGTTTTTT.

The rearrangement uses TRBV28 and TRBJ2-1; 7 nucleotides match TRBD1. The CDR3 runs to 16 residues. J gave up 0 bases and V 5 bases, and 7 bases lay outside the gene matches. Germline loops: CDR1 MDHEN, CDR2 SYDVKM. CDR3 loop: CASSPAGTASYNEQFF. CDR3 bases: TGTGCCAGCAGTCCAGCCGGGACAGCCTCCTACAATGAGCAGTTCTTC.

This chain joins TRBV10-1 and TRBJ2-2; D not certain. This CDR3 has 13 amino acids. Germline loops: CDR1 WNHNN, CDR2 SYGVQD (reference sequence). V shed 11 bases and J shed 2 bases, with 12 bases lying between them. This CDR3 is CASAETNTGELFF. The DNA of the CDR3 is TGCGCCTCCGCGGAGACCAACACCGGGGAGCTGTTTTTT.

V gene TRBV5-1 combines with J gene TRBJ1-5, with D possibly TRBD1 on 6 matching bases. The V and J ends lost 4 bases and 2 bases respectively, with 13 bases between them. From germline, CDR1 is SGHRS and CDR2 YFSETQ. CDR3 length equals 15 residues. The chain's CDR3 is CASSLEGDRNQPQHF. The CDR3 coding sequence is TGCGCCAGCAGCCTCGAGGGGGACCGCAATCAGCCCCAGCATTTT.

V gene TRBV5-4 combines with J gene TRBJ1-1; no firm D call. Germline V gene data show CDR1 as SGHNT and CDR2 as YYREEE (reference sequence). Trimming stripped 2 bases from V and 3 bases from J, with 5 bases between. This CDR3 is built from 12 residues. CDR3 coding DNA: TGTGCCAGCAGCTTCCGGGACACTGAAGCTTTCTTT. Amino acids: CASSFRDTEAFF.

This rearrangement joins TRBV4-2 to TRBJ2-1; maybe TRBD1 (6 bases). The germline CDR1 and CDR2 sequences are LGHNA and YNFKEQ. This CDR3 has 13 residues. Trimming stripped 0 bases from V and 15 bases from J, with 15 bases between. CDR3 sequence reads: CASSQDPQGRPFF. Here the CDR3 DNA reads TGTGCCAGCAGCCAAGATCCACAGGGTAGGCCGTTCTTC.

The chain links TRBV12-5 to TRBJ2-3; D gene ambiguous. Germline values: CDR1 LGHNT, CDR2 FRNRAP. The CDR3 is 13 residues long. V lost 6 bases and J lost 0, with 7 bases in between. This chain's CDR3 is CASGEASTDTQYF. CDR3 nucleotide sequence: TGTGCTAGTGGAGAGGCGAGCACAGATACGCAGTATTTT.

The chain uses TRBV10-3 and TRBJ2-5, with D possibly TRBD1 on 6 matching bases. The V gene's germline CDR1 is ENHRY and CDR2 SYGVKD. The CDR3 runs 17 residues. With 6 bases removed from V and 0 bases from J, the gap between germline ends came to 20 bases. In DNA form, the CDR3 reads TGTGCCATCAGCGCCCACTCAGGGGCCGGTAACCAAGAGACCCAGTACTTC. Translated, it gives CAISAHSGAGNQETQYF.

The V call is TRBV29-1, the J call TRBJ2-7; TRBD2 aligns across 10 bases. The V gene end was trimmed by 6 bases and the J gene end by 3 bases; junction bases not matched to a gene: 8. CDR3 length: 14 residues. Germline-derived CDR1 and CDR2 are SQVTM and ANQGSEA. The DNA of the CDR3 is TGCAGCGTCGAGGGGCTAGCGGGAGTCTACGAGCAGTACTTC. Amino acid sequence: CSVEGLAGVYEQYF.

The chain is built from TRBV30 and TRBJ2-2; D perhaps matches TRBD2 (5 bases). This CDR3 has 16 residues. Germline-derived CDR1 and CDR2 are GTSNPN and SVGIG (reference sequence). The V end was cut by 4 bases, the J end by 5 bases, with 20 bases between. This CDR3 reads CAWTQVRPGGTGELFF. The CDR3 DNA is TGTGCCTGGACCCAAGTCCGACCCGGAGGTACCGGGGAGCTGTTTTTT.

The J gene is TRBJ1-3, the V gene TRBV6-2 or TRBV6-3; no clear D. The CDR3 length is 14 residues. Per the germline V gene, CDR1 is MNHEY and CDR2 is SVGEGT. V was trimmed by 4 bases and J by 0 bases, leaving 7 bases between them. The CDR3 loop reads CASSFLSSGNTIYF. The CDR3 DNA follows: TGTGCCAGCAGTTTTCTAAGCTCTGGAAACACCATATATTTT.

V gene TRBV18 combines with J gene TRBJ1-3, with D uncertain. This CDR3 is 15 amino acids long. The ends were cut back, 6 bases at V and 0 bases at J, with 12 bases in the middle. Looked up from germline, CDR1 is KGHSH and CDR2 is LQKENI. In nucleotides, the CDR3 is TGTGCCAGCTCGACTAACCTAAACTCTGGAAACACCATATATTTT. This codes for CASSTNLNSGNTIYF. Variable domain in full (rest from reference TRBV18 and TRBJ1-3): NAGVMQNPRHLVRRRGQEARLRCSPMKGHSHVYWYRQLPEEGLKFMVYLQKENIIDESGMPKERFSAEFPKEGPSILRIQQVVRGDSAAYFCASSTNLNSGNTIYFGEGSWLTVV.

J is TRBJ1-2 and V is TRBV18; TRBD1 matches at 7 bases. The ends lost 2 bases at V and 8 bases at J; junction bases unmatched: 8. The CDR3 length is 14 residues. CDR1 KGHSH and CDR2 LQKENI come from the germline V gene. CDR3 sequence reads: CASSPGTDSYGYTF. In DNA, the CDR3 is TGTGCCAGCTCACCAGGGACAGATTCTTACGGCTACACCTTC.

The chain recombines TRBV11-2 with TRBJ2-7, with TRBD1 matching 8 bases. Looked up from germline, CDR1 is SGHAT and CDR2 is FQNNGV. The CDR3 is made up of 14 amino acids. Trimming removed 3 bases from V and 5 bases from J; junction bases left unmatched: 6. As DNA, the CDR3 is TGTGCCAGCAGCTTGGACAGGGTCGTGGACGAGCAGTACTTC. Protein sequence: CASSLDRVVDEQYF. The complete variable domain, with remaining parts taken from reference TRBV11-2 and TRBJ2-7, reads EAGVAQSPRYKIIEKRQSVAFWCNPISGHATLYWYQQILGQGPKLLIQFQNNGVVDDSQLPKDRFSAERLKGVDSTLKIQPAKLEDSAVYLCASSLDRVVDEQYFGPGTRLTVT.

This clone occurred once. CDR3 protein: CASSPGTANTEAFF. In DNA, the CDR3 is TGTGCCAGCTCACCTGGGACAGCGAACACTGAAGCTTTCTTT. The chain has TRBV18 and TRBJ1-1; TRBD1 matches at 7 bases. CDR1 is KGHSH, CDR2 LQKENI, per germline. Germline trimming cut 3 bases from V and 1 base from J; bases unmatched to any gene: 2. This CDR3 is built from 14 residues.

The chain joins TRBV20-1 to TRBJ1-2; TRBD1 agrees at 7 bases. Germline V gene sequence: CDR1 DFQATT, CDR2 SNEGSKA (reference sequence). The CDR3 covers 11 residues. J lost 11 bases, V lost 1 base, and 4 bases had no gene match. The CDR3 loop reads CSARGGTAYTF. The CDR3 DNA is TGCAGTGCTAGAGGAGGGACAGCTTACACCTTC.

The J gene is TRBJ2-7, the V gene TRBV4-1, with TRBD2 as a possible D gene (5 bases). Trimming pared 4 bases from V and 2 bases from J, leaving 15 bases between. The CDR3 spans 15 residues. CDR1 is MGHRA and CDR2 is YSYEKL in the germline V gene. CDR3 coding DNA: TGCGCCAGCAGCCGAGACCAGGACGGGACCTACGAGCAGTACTTC. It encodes CASSRDQDGTYEQYF.

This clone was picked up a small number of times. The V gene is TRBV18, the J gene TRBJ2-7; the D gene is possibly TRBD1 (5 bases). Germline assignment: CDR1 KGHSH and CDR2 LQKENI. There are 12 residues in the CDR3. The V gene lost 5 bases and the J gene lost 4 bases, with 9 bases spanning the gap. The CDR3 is CASSTSGYEQYF. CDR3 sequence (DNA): TGTGCCAGCTCAACCTCAGGGTACGAGCAGTACTTC.

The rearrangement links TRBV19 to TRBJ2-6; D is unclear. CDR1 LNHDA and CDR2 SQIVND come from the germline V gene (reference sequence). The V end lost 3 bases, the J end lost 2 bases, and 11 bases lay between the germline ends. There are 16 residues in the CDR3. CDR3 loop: CASSMGRPAGANVLTF. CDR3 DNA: TGTGCCAGTAGTATGGGCCGCCCCGCTGGGGCCAACGTCCTGACTTTC.

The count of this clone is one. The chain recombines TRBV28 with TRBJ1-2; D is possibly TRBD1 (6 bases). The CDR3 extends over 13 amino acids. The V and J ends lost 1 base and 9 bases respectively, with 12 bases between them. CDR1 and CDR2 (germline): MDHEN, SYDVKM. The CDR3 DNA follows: TGTGCCAGCAGTTTATTTGATACAGGGCGCTACACCTTC. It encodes CASSLFDTGRYTF.

The CDR3 bases are TGTGCCAGCAGCCACCGGGTGCGGCGTCTTAATCCGTACGAGCAGTACTTC. This encodes CASSHRVRRLNPYEQYF. This chain connects TRBV7-2 to TRBJ2-7; no reliable D call. V lost 5 bases and J lost 4, with 24 bases in between. Per the germline V gene, CDR1 is SGHTA and CDR2 is FQGNSA. CDR3 length: 17 amino acids.

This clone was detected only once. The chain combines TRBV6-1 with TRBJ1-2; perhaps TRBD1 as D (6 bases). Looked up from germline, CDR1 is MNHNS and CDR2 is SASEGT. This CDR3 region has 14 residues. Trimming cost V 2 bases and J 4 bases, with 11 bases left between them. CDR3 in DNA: TGTGCCAGCAGTGAAATGACAGGAGGCTATGGCTACACCTTC. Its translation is CASSEMTGGYGYTF.

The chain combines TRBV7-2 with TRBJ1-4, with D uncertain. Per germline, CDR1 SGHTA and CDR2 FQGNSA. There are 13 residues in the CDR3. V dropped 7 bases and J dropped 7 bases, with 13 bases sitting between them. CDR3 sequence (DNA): TGTGCCAGCAAGGAGGACGGCCGTGAAAAACTGTTTTTT. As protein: CASKEDGREKLFF. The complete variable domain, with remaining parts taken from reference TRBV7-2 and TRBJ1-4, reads GAGVSQSPSNKVTEKGKDVELRCDPISGHTALYWYRQSLGQGLEFLIYFQGNSAPDKSGLPSDRFSAERTGGSVSTLTIQRTQQEDSAVYLCASKEDGREKLFFGSGTQLSVL.

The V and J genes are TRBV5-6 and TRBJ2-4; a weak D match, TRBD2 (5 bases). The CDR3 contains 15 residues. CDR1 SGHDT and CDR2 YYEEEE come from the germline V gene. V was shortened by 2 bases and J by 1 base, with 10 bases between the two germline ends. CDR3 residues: CASSFGLGAKNIQYF. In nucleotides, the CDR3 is TGTGCCAGCAGCTTCGGACTCGGTGCCAAAAACATTCAGTACTTC.

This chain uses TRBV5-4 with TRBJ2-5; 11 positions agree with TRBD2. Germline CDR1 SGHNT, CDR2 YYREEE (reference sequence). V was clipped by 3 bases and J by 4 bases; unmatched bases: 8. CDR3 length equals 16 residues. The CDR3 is CASSWGSGRAGETQYF. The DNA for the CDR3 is TGTGCCAGCAGCTGGGGTAGCGGGAGGGCCGGAGAGACCCAGTACTTC.